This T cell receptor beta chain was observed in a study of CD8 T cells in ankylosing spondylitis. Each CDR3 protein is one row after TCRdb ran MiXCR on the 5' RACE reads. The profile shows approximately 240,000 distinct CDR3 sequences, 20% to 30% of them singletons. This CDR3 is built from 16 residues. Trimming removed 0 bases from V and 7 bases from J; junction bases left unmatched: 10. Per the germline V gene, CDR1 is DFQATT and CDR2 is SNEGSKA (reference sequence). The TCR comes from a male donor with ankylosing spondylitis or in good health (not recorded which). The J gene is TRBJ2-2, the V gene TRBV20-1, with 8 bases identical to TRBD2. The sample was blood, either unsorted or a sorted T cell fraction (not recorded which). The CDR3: CSARDNQRGLHGELFF. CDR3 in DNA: TGCAGTGCTAGAGATAATCAGCGGGGGCTCCACGGGGAGCTGTTTTTT.